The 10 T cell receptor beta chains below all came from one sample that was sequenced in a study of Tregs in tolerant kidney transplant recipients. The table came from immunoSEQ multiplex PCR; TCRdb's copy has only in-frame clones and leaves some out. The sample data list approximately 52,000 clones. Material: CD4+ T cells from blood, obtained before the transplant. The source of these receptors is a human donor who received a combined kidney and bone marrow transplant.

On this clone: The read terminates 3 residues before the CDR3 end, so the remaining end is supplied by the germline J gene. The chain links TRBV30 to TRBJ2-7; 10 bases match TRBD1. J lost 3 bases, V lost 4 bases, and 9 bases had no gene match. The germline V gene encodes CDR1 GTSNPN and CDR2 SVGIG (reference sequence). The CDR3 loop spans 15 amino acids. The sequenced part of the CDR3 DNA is TGTGCCTGGACGGGACAGGGGACCCCCTACTACGAG. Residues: CAWTGQGTPYYE. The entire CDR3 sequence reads CAWTGQGTPYYEQYF.

CDR3 region: CASSSGGVYTEAFF. The covered CDR3 bases are TGTGCCAGCAGCTCGGGTGGCGTGTACACTGAA. The gene calls are TRBV11-2 and TRBJ1-1; D unresolved. The read falls 3 residues short of the CDR3 end, and the missing part is taken from the germline J gene. Germline values: CDR1 SGHAT, CDR2 FQNNGV. Trimming shortened V by 4 bases and J by 3 bases, and 12 bases separated the two germline ends. The CDR3 length is 14 residues.

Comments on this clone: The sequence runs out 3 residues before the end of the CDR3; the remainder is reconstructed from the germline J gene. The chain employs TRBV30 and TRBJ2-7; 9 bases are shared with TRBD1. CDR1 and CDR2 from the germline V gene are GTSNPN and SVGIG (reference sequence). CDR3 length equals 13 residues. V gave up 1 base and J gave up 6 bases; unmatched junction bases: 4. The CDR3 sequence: CAWSAQGASEQYF. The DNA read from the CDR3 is TGTGCCTGGAGTGCACAGGGGGCAAGCGAG.

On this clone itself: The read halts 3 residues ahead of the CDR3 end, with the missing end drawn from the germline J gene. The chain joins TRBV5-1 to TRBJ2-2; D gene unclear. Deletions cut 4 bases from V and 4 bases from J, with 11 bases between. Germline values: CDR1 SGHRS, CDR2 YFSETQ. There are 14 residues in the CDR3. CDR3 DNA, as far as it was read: TGCGCCAGCAGCCCCCCAGGTGTCACCGGGGAG. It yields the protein CASSPPGVTGE. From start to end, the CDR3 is CASSPPGVTGELFF.

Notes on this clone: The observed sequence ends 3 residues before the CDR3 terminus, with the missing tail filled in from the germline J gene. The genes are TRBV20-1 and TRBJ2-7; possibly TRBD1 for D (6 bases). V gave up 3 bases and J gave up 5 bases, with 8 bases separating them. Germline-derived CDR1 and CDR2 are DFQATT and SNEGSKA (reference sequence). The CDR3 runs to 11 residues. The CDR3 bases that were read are TGCAGTGCTAGCACAGGGAACGAG. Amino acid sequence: CSASTGNE. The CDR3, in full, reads CSASTGNEQYF.

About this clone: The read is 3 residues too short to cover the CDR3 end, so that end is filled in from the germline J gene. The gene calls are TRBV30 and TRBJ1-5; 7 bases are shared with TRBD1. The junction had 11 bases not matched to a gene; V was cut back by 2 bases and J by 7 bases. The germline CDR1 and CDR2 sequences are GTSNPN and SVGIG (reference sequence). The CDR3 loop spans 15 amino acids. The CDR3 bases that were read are TGTGCCTGGAGTCCCTCGGAGGGGGCTCAGCAGCCC. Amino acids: CAWSPSEGAQQP. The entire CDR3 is CAWSPSEGAQQPQHF.

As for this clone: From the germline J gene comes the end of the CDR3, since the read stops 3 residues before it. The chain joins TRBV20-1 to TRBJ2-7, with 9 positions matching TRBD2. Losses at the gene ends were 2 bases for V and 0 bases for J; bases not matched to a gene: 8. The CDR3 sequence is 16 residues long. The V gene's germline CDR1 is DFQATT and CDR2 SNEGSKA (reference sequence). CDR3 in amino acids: CSARILLAGVSYEQYF. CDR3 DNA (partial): TGCAGTGCTAGAATTTTGTTAGCGGGAGTCTCCTACGAG.

CDR3 DNA, as far as it was read: TGTGCCAGTAGAACCCTGGACAGGCCTAACACTGAA. Translation gives CASRTLDRPNTE. The CDR3 in its entirety is CASRTLDRPNTEAFF. J is TRBJ1-1 and V is TRBV19, with 7 bases matching TRBD1. The read ends 3 residues before the CDR3 terminus; that terminus is restored from the germline J gene. Germline V gene lookup returns CDR1 LNHDA and CDR2 SQIVND (reference sequence). V lost 6 bases and J lost 2; bases outside the gene matches: 9. The CDR3 consists of 15 residues.

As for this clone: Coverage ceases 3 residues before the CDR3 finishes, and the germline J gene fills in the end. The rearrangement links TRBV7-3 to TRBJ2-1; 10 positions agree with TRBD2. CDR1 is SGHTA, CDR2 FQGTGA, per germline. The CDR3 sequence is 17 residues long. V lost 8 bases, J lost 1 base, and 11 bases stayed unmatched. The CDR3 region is CASAAGGPVGSYNEQFF. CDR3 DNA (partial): TGTGCCAGCGCAGCGGGAGGGCCGGTGGGTTCCTACAATGAG.

The DNA read from the CDR3 is TGTGCCAGCAGCTTATGGTCAGGGGGGAACACCGGGGAG. Residues: CASSLWSGGNTGE. From start to end, the CDR3 is CASSLWSGGNTGELFF. V is TRBV7-3 and J is TRBJ2-2, with TRBD1 matching over 7 bases. The read stops 3 residues short of the end of the CDR3; the missing end is completed from the germline J gene. Germline V gene sequence: CDR1 SGHTA, CDR2 FQGTGA. This CDR3 has 16 residues. The trim removed 2 bases at V and 1 base at J, leaving 4 bases unmatched.